One sample yielded the 29 T cell receptor beta chains listed below, sequenced in a study of T cells after yellow fever vaccination. Each CDR3 protein is one row after TCRdb ran MiXCR on the 5' RACE reads. Of around 610,000 distinct CDR3 sequences in the sample, about 13% were seen once. Sequences were derived from PBMCs, sampled on the day of the yellow fever booster vaccination. These receptors were collected from a man aged 30 to 45 who received the YFV17D yellow fever vaccine.

The rearrangement uses TRBV7-9 and TRBJ1-2, with a weak D call TRBD1 (5 bases). There are 14 residues in the CDR3. Trimming left V 5 bases short and J 2 bases short, with 12 bases between. Germline CDR1 reads SEHNR; CDR2 reads FQNEAQ (reference sequence). The CDR3 sequence is CASSNFWGNYGYTF. In DNA form, the CDR3 reads TGTGCCAGCAGCAACTTTTGGGGGAACTATGGCTACACCTTC.

In this sample, this clonotype turned up a few times. The chain uses TRBV7-9 and TRBJ2-3; D may match TRBD1 or TRBD2 (5 bases each). CDR3 length equals 16 residues. V was trimmed by 6 bases and J by 2 bases, leaving 18 bases between them. Germline CDR1 is SEHNR and CDR2 is FQNEAQ (reference sequence). CDR3 bases: TGTGCCAGCAGTCATCTCCAGGGAGACAACACAGATACGCAGTATTTT. Its protein product is CASSHLQGDNTDTQYF. The entire variable domain, with the rest obtained from reference TRBV7-9 and TRBJ2-3, is as follows: DTGVSQNPRHKITKRGQNVTFRCDPISEHNRLYWYRQTLGQGPEFLTYFQNEAQLEKSRLLSDRFSAERPKGSFSTLEIQRTEQGDSAMYLCASSHLQGDNTDTQYFGPGTRLTVL.

This clonotype was recorded many times. DNA of the CDR3: TGTGCCAGCAGTTACGTTAGGCGGGAGACCCAGTACTTC. It codes for CASSYVRRETQYF. The rearrangement uses TRBV6-6 and TRBJ2-5; D unresolved. The V end was cut by 2 bases, the J end by 5 bases, with 9 bases between. Germline-derived CDR1 and CDR2 are MNHNY and SVGAGI (reference sequence). This CDR3 contains 13 residues.

This clonotype was counted a few times. CDR3 amino acids: CASRVGGRTEAFF. In DNA, the CDR3 is TGTGCCAGTAGGGTAGGGGGCCGCACTGAAGCTTTCTTT. V gene TRBV7-2 combines with J gene TRBJ1-1; TRBD1 matches 7 bases. The CDR3 has 13 amino acids. Per the germline V gene, CDR1 is SGHTA and CDR2 is FQGNSA. V shed 9 bases, J shed 4 bases, and the junction held 8 bases outside the gene matches. Supplemented by reference TRBV7-2 and TRBJ1-1, the full variable domain reads GAGVSQSPSNKVTEKGKDVELRCDPISGHTALYWYRQSLGQGLEFLIYFQGNSAPDKSGLPSDRFSAERTGGSVSTLTIQRTQQEDSAVYLCASRVGGRTEAFFGQGTRLTVV.

CDR3 in amino acids: CSARDRGTAYEQYF. Written as DNA, the CDR3 is TGCAGTGCTAGAGATAGGGGGACAGCCTACGAGCAGTACTTC. V gene TRBV20-1 combines with J gene TRBJ2-7; 7 nucleotides agree with TRBD1. The CDR3 spans 14 residues. Germline-derived CDR1 and CDR2 are DFQATT and SNEGSKA (reference sequence). Trimming removed 0 bases from V and 2 bases from J; junction bases left unmatched: 4.

This chain joins TRBV10-3 and TRBJ1-5, with D possibly being TRBD1 (6 bases). CDR3 length: 15 residues. Trimming took 0 bases from V and 3 from J, leaving 9 bases between them. Per germline, CDR1 ENHRY and CDR2 SYGVKD. The chain's CDR3 is CAISESGGHNQPQHF. CDR3 nucleotides: TGTGCCATCAGTGAGTCGGGGGGACACAATCAGCCCCAGCATTTT.

V gene TRBV29-1 combines with J gene TRBJ2-7, with TRBD1 matching over 8 bases. The CDR3 contains 15 residues. V lost 2 bases, J lost 0 bases, and 6 bases stayed unmatched. Germline V gives CDR1 SQVTM, CDR2 ANQGSEA. The chain's CDR3 is CSVETGTGNSYEQYF. The DNA of the CDR3 is TGCAGCGTTGAAACCGGGACAGGCAACTCCTACGAGCAGTACTTC.

This rearrangement joins TRBV9 to TRBJ2-7; 11 bases match TRBD2. V lost 4 bases to trimming and J lost 3 bases; unmatched junction nucleotides: 9. This CDR3 has 16 amino acids. The V gene's germline CDR1 is SGDLS and CDR2 YYNGEE. The DNA for the CDR3 is TGTGCCAGCAGCCGCGGACTAGCGGGTCCCAACTACGAGCAGTACTTC. As protein: CASSRGLAGPNYEQYF. The full variable domain, rest sourced from reference TRBV9 and TRBJ2-7, is DSGVTQTPKHLITATGQRVTLRCSPRSGDLSVYWYQQSLDQGLQFLIQYYNGEERAKGNILERFSAQQFPDLHSELNLSSLELGDSALYFCASSRGLAGPNYEQYFGPGTRLTVT.

The V and J genes are TRBV30 and TRBJ2-5; possibly TRBD2 for D (5 bases). Germline CDR1 is GTSNPN and CDR2 is SVGIG (reference sequence). The CDR3 is made up of 12 amino acids. V lost 6 bases, J lost 5 bases, and 13 bases lay in between. CDR3 in amino acids: CACGRRRETQYF. In DNA form, the CDR3 reads TGTGCCTGTGGCAGGAGGAGGGAGACCCAGTACTTC. Together with reference TRBV30 and TRBJ2-5, the CDR3 gives the full variable domain: SQTIHQWPATLVQPVGSPLSLECTVEGTSNPNLYWYRQAAGRGLQLLFYSVGIGQISSEVPQNLSASRPQDRQFILSSKKLLLSDSGFYLCACGRRRETQYFGPGTRLLVL.

This clonotype was picked up many times. The chain uses TRBV27 and TRBJ2-7; D is possibly TRBD1 or TRBD2 (5 bases each). Germline assignment: CDR1 MNHEY and CDR2 SMNVEV (reference sequence). Trimming cost V 6 bases and J 4 bases, with 16 bases left between them. The CDR3 totals 14 residues. The CDR3 region is CASRFSRGEYEQYF. The DNA for the CDR3 is TGTGCCAGCAGATTTAGTAGAGGGGAATACGAGCAGTACTTC.

The chain employs TRBV6-1 and TRBJ2-7; D is perhaps TRBD2 (6 bases). The germline V gene has CDR1 MNHNS and CDR2 SASEGT. CDR3 length: 15 residues. V was trimmed by 5 bases and J by 2 bases, leaving 16 bases between them. Here the CDR3 reads CASSREAGRTYEQYF. The CDR3 DNA follows: TGTGCCAGCAGTAGGGAGGCGGGCAGAACCTACGAGCAGTACTTC.

This clonotype has more than one count but fewer than ten. The chain joins TRBV6-1 to TRBJ2-1; 7 nucleotides align to TRBD2. V shed 6 bases, J shed 8 bases, and the junction held 7 bases outside the gene matches. This CDR3 has 13 amino acids. The germline V gene has CDR1 MNHNS and CDR2 SASEGT. CDR3 region: CASRSGLTDEQFF. The CDR3 bases are TGTGCCAGCAGATCGGGACTAACCGATGAGCAGTTCTTC.

This clonotype was detected a few times. The J gene is TRBJ2-1, the V gene TRBV7-2, with TRBD2 matching 11 bases. CDR1 is SGHTA and CDR2 is FQGNSA in the germline V gene. This CDR3 is 17 amino acids long. J lost 7 bases, V lost 3 bases, and 11 bases had no gene match. CDR3 in amino acids: CASSFGSGRAPGNEQFF. The CDR3 bases are TGTGCCAGCAGCTTCGGTAGCGGGAGGGCCCCGGGGAATGAGCAGTTCTTC.

This clonotype came up a few times. The chain links TRBV6-1 to TRBJ2-1; TRBD2 aligns across 7 bases. Germline CDR1 and CDR2: MNHNS and SASEGT. The length of the CDR3 is 14 residues. The J segment lost 9 bases and the V segment lost 7 bases, leaving 12 bases of the junction unmatched. The CDR3: CASNGEGGPFEQFF. CDR3 in DNA: TGTGCCAGCAATGGGGAGGGAGGGCCTTTTGAGCAGTTCTTC.

The chain joins TRBV5-6 to TRBJ2-1, with TRBD2 matching over 7 bases. Germline V gene data show CDR1 as SGHDT and CDR2 as YYEEEE. The V gene end was trimmed by 0 bases and the J gene end by 5 bases; junction bases not matched to a gene: 8. The length of the CDR3 is 16 residues. The CDR3, as DNA: TGTGCCAGCAGCTTGGCCTTTAGGGGAGGGGACAATGAGCAGTTCTTC. Translation: CASSLAFRGGDNEQFF.

This clonotype has just a few counts. The chain employs TRBV5-1 and TRBJ2-7; a possible D gene is TRBD1 (6 bases). CDR1 SGHRS and CDR2 YFSETQ come from the germline V gene. This CDR3 has 16 residues. The germline V and J ends were trimmed by 1 base and 1 base, with 15 bases remaining between them. CDR3 DNA: TGCGCCAGCAGCTTGCACCACGACAGGACTTCCTACGAGCAGTACTTC. Its protein product is CASSLHHDRTSYEQYF.

This clonotype showed up just a few times. This chain connects TRBV3-1 to TRBJ2-7, with 7 bases lining up with TRBD1. V lost 6 bases and J lost 2; bases outside the gene matches: 10. This CDR3 has 15 residues. CDR1 and CDR2 (germline): LGHDT, YNNKEL (reference sequence). CDR3 nucleotide sequence: TGTGCCAGCAGTACAGGGGCAGCCGCCACCTACGAGCAGTACTTC. Its translation: CASSTGAAATYEQYF.

The chain links TRBV29-1 to TRBJ2-1; possibly TRBD2 for D (5 bases). V lost 6 bases to trimming and J lost 2 bases, with 14 bases between them. Germline V gene lookup returns CDR1 SQVTM and CDR2 ANQGSEA. The CDR3 is 14 amino acids. CDR3 protein: CSVPRAETYNEQFF. In DNA, the CDR3 is TGCAGCGTCCCGAGGGCGGAGACCTACAATGAGCAGTTCTTC.

The table lists this clonotype with many counts. The V and J genes are TRBV27 and TRBJ1-4; 7 nucleotides align to TRBD1. J gave up 3 bases and V 6 bases, and 4 bases lay outside the gene matches. Germline CDR1 is MNHEY and CDR2 is SMNVEV (reference sequence). The CDR3 runs 14 residues. The CDR3 protein is CASRKGGSNEKLFF. The DNA for the CDR3 is TGTGCCAGCAGAAAAGGGGGCTCTAATGAAAAACTGTTTTTT.

CDR3 protein: CASSARGETQYF. For the CDR3, the DNA is TGTGCCAGCAGCGCTAGGGGAGAGACCCAGTACTTC. The J gene is TRBJ2-5, the V gene TRBV7-1; maybe TRBD1 (5 bases). TRBV7-1 is labeled an ORF, and its function is uncertain. Trimming cost V 5 bases and J 4 bases, with 8 bases left between them. The CDR3 runs 12 residues.

This clonotype was picked up a small number of times. V gene TRBV10-3 combines with J gene TRBJ1-5; no reliable D call. Germline loops: CDR1 ENHRY, CDR2 SYGVKD. V gave up 2 bases and J gave up 6 bases, with 5 bases separating them. The CDR3 sequence is 12 residues long. The CDR3 loop reads CAISEMSQPQHF. DNA for the CDR3: TGTGCCATCAGTGAGATGAGTCAGCCCCAGCATTTT.

The chain couples TRBV5-1 to TRBJ2-1; 8 bases are shared with TRBD2. The CDR3 has 15 amino acids. Per germline, CDR1 SGHRS and CDR2 YFSETQ. V gave up 5 bases and J gave up 3 bases; unmatched junction bases: 7. CDR3 DNA sequence: TGCGCCAGCAGTTTTAGCGGGAAGGACTACAATGAGCAGTTCTTC. The encoded protein is CASSFSGKDYNEQFF.

The V and J genes are TRBV12-3 or TRBV12-4 and TRBJ2-1; D not resolved. This CDR3 spans 12 amino acids. V shed 4 bases and J shed 12 bases, with 13 bases lying between them. DNA for the CDR3: TGTGCCAGCAGTTACGGCCTAAGGTCGCAGTTCTTC. Translated, it gives CASSYGLRSQFF.

This clonotype was seen only a few times. The chain has TRBV7-9 and TRBJ2-1, with TRBD1 matching over 8 bases. V lost 1 base, J lost 8 bases, and 4 bases stayed unmatched. Per germline, CDR1 SEHNR and CDR2 FQNEAQ (reference sequence). The CDR3 spans 14 residues. The CDR3 DNA sequence: TGTGCCAGCAGCTTAGGAACAGGGGGGCATGAGCAGTTCTTC. This gives the protein CASSLGTGGHEQFF.

This sequence joins TRBV15 and TRBJ2-1; D not resolved. Germline V gene data show CDR1 as LNHNV and CDR2 as YYDKDF (reference sequence). CDR3 length equals 12 residues. V shed 2 bases and J shed 10 bases, with 9 bases lying between them. In nucleotides, the CDR3 is TGTGCCACCAGCAGAACCGTGGGGGAGCAGTTCTTC. Translated: CATSRTVGEQFF.

This clonotype was seen only a few times. CDR3 amino acids: CATSESGSWGNEQFF. CDR3 sequence (DNA): TGTGCCACCAGTGAGAGCGGGAGCTGGGGAAATGAGCAGTTCTTC. The V and J genes are TRBV24-1 and TRBJ2-1; the match to TRBD2 covers 8 bases. V gave up 4 bases and J gave up 7 bases; unmatched junction bases: 8. The CDR3 runs to 15 residues. The germline CDR1 and CDR2 sequences are KGHDR and SFDVKD.

The chain uses TRBV28 and TRBJ2-5, with 9 bases lining up with TRBD1. The length of the CDR3 is 16 residues. Germline V gene lookup returns CDR1 MDHEN and CDR2 SYDVKM. V shed 5 bases and J 4 bases; nucleotides not matched to a gene: 11. The CDR3 loop is CASSSLGTGRRETQYF. The CDR3 bases are TGTGCCAGCAGTAGCCTCGGGACAGGGAGACGAGAGACCCAGTACTTC.

V is TRBV3-1 and J is TRBJ2-5; no reliable D call. CDR3 length: 14 amino acids. From germline, CDR1 is LGHDT and CDR2 YNNKEL (reference sequence). V lost 0 bases to trimming and J lost 9 bases, with 14 bases between them. The CDR3 DNA follows: TGTGCCAGCAGCCAAGAGGGCGGCAATAATGCCCAGTACTTC. It codes for CASSQEGGNNAQYF.

This clonotype was found a few times. The rearrangement joins TRBV14 to TRBJ1-2; 8 positions match TRBD1. With 1 base clipped from V and 8 bases from J, the junction kept 6 bases outside the gene matches. CDR3 length: 14 residues. Germline V gives CDR1 SGHDN, CDR2 FVKESK. CDR3 nucleotides: TGTGCCAGCAGCCAAGCCAGCAGGGGGCTCGGCTACACCTTC. This codes for CASSQASRGLGYTF.